This TCR beta chain was captured by sequencing in a study of blood T cell repertoires in COVID-19. Study context: Acute and convalescent COVID-19 samples came from the United States, Italy and Spain. PBMCs, B-cell-depleted T cells, or T cells provided the cDNA or gDNA that made up the material.

Original methodology: How many nucleated cells were present was estimated from reference gene primer amplification. Profiling relied on immunoSEQ multiplex PCR, and the TCRdb table lists in-frame clones only, not all of them. D and trimming come from the DNA, and the V and J calls and clone size come from that table. This repertoire shows 400,000 to 550,000 clones, around 88% found once; its top ten account for approximately 4.3%. This CDR3 spans 13 amino acids. Trimming at V came to 5 bases and at J to 6 bases, leaving 7 bases not matched to a gene. CDR1 GTSNPN and CDR2 SVGIG come from the germline V gene (reference sequence).

The V call is TRBV30, the J call TRBJ2-1, with 7 bases fitting TRBD2. The sequence was obtained from a woman under 40 with acute or convalescent COVID-19. The sequencing input was peripheral blood. CDR3 in amino acids: CAWGLAAPNEQFF. In DNA, the CDR3 is TGTGCCTGGGGTCTAGCGGCCCCCAATGAGCAGTTCTTC.